The clone carrying this T cell receptor (beta chain) has a handful of counts. Its antigen remains unidentified. The trim removed 0 bases at V and 7 bases at J, leaving 5 bases unmatched. CDR1 and CDR2 (germline): SGDLS, YYNGEE. The CDR3 contains 15 residues. Lactation, pregnancy, other autoimmune disease or uncontrolled infection led to exclusion of patients. The diagnoses drew upon clinical symptoms, serum thyroxine and TRAb, thyroid ultrasound and orbital computed tomography. The entry originates in a study of T cells in Graves' hyperthyroidism and ophthalmopathy. Study-wide points: Blood samples included most of the expanded thyroid clonotypes exceeding 0.001. Ophthalmopathy was predicted by the model a median of about six months ahead of onset.

Using RNA transcripts as the source, TCR beta CDR3 regions were amplified. The HTBI set primed first-round TCR CDR3 RT-PCR. TCRdb ran MiXCR on the multiplex PCR reads and lists one entry per CDR3 protein. This sample carries 500,000 or so distinct CDR3 sequences, approximately 17% of them seen once, and the ten largest clones take 17%. The chain uses TRBV9 and TRBJ2-1; 9 bases line up with TRBD2. What was sequenced was blood. This clonotype was sampled from a woman between 18 and 30 years old with Graves' ophthalmopathy. The CDR3 spells CASSVGSGSRNEQFF. The DNA of the CDR3 is TGTGCCAGCAGCGTAGGTAGCGGGAGTCGAAATGAGCAGTTCTTC.